The 16 T cell receptor beta chains presented below share a single source sample, sequenced in a study of OX40 agonist ivuxolimab in advanced cancers. The protocol was immunoSEQ multiplex PCR, while the TCRdb copy is restricted to in-frame clones and leaves out a portion. The table lists more than 20,000 clones, about 89% of them singletons, with more than 50% in the top ten. Material: CD4+ or CD8+ T cells sorted from blood, obtained in a trial of the OX40 agonist ivuxolimab. The source is an adult with an advanced solid tumor such as melanoma, head and neck, liver or kidney cancer.

The table lists this clone with a count of one. The genes are TRBV4-2 and TRBJ2-7; 9 bases match TRBD2. V lost 0 bases to trimming and J lost 4 bases; unmatched junction nucleotides: 13. From germline, CDR1 is LGHNA and CDR2 YNFKEQ. The CDR3 totals 18 residues. DNA of the CDR3: TGTGCCAGCAGCCAAGATCTTGTGGCGGGGGGGCTAGGTTACGAGCAGTACTTC. This encodes CASSQDLVAGGLGYEQYF.

CDR3 coding DNA: TGTGCCAGCAGTTTATCTGCCGGCACCGGGGAGCTGTTTTTT. This sequence encodes CASSLSAGTGELFF. V gene TRBV27 combines with J gene TRBJ2-2, with D hard to call. Germline CDR1 and CDR2: MNHEY and SMNVEV (reference sequence). The V and J ends lost 0 bases and 4 bases respectively, with 6 bases between them. The CDR3 has 14 residues.

This chain joins TRBV4-1 and TRBJ2-3; 11 bases match TRBD2. The J segment lost 0 bases and the V segment lost 2 bases, leaving 7 bases of the junction unmatched. Germline V gene sequence: CDR1 MGHRA, CDR2 YSYEKL. CDR3 length: 18 amino acids. The CDR3 DNA sequence: TGCGCCAGCAGCCAAACCCCTAGCGGGGGGTCTAGCACAGATACGCAGTATTTT. Translation: CASSQTPSGGSSTDTQYF.

The chain uses TRBV11-2 and TRBJ2-7; TRBD1 matches at 8 bases. V was clipped by 3 bases and J by 3 bases; unmatched bases: 7. The CDR3 is made up of 15 amino acids. In germline, CDR1 is SGHAT, CDR2 FQNNGV. The CDR3 protein is CASSFFYGQGYEQYF. As DNA, the CDR3 is TGTGCCAGCAGCTTCTTTTATGGACAGGGCTACGAGCAGTACTTC. The whole variable domain, remainder taken from reference TRBV11-2 and TRBJ2-7, is EAGVAQSPRYKIIEKRQSVAFWCNPISGHATLYWYQQILGQGPKLLIQFQNNGVVDDSQLPKDRFSAERLKGVDSTLKIQPAKLEDSAVYLCASSFFYGQGYEQYFGPGTRLTVT.

V gene TRBV2 combines with J gene TRBJ2-5; D unresolved. The germline V and J ends were trimmed by 7 bases and 5 bases, with 8 bases remaining between them. The germline CDR1 and CDR2 sequences are SNHLY and FYNNEI. The CDR3 is 11 residues long. CDR3 region: CASTSVETQYF. The CDR3 DNA reads TGTGCCAGCACATCGGTCGAGACCCAGTACTTC.

The V call is TRBV10-2, the J call TRBJ2-3, with unresolved D. The V gene lost 3 bases and the J gene lost 3 bases, with 13 bases spanning the gap. There are 15 residues in the CDR3. Germline V lookup: CDR1 WSHSY, CDR2 SAAADI. The chain's CDR3 is CASSEGVSATDTQYF. The DNA of the CDR3 is TGCGCCAGCAGTGAAGGCGTAAGCGCAACAGATACGCAGTATTTT.

This rearrangement joins TRBV10-2 to TRBJ2-1; TRBD2 matches at 8 bases. With 7 bases clipped from V and 6 bases from J, the junction kept 8 bases outside the gene matches. Germline CDR1 WSHSY, CDR2 SAAADI. The CDR3 runs 14 residues. The CDR3 reads CASTTGGVFNEQFF. As DNA, the CDR3 is TGCGCCAGCACGACCGGGGGGGTTTTCAATGAGCAGTTCTTC.

This clone is medium-sized. The sample carries other DNA sequences with the same CDR3. V gene TRBV19 combines with J gene TRBJ1-5; D remains unclear. Trimming removed 2 bases at V and 2 bases at J, with 4 bases between. Germline CDR1 is LNHDA and CDR2 is SQIVND (reference sequence). This CDR3 has 13 residues. For the CDR3, the DNA is TGTGCCAGTAGTATAATAGGCAATCAGCCCCAGCATTTT. Residues: CASSIIGNQPQHF. The whole variable domain, filled in from reference TRBV19 and TRBJ1-5, reads DGGITQSPKYLFRKEGQNVTLSCEQNLNHDAMYWYRQDPGQGLRLIYYSQIVNDFQKGDIAEGYSVSREKKESFPLTVTSAQKNPTAFYLCASSIIGNQPQHFGDGTRLSIL.

The CDR3 protein is CASSQELTGATSTDTQYF. DNA for the CDR3: TGTGCCAGCAGCCAAGAACTTACGGGGGCCACTTCCACAGATACGCAGTATTTT. The V call is TRBV4-2, the J call TRBJ2-3, with D possibly being TRBD1 or TRBD2 (6 bases each). This CDR3 comprises 18 residues. Trimming removed 0 bases at V and 2 bases at J, with 18 bases between. In germline, CDR1 is LGHNA, CDR2 YNFKEQ.

This chain links TRBV7-8 with TRBJ2-7, with D maybe TRBD1 (5 bases). V was clipped by 5 bases and J by 0 bases, with 14 bases between them. This CDR3 contains 15 residues. The germline CDR1 and CDR2 sequences are SGHVS and FQNEAQ. The CDR3 DNA follows: TGTGCCAGCAGCCTCTTTTTGGGGCCCTCCTACGAGCAGTACTTC. Translating it yields CASSLFLGPSYEQYF.

V usage is TRBV6-1 and J usage is TRBJ1-6; D is unclear. Trimming cost V 5 bases and J 4 bases, with 9 bases left between them. The CDR3 extends over 14 amino acids. Germline-derived CDR1 and CDR2 are MNHNS and SASEGT. In DNA form, the CDR3 reads TGTGCCAGCAGTACCGGGCCTTATAATTCACCCCTCCACTTT. This encodes CASSTGPYNSPLHF.

V and J are TRBV29-1 and TRBJ2-1, with D maybe TRBD2 (6 bases). Germline V lookup: CDR1 SQVTM, CDR2 ANQGSEA. V dropped 8 bases and J dropped 5 bases, with 22 bases sitting between them. The CDR3 sequence is 15 residues long. CDR3 loop: CSFSTTSGGHNEQFF. Here the CDR3 DNA reads TGCAGCTTCTCCACCACCAGCGGAGGGCACAATGAGCAGTTCTTC.

This clone was seen a handful of times. The CDR3 DNA follows: TGTGCCAGTAGTATAGCCGGGGGAACCGGGGAGCTGTTTTTT. Its protein product is CASSIAGGTGELFF. The chain has TRBV19 and TRBJ2-2, with a weak D call TRBD2 (6 bases). CDR1 and CDR2 from the germline V gene are LNHDA and SQIVND (reference sequence). This CDR3 has 14 amino acids. Trimming removed 1 base from V and 5 bases from J, with 8 bases in between. Combining the CDR3 with reference TRBV19 and TRBJ2-2 gives the whole variable domain DGGITQSPKYLFRKEGQNVTLSCEQNLNHDAMYWYRQDPGQGLRLIYYSQIVNDFQKGDIAEGYSVSREKKESFPLTVTSAQKNPTAFYLCASSIAGGTGELFFGEGSRLTVL.

In its sample, this clone was seen once. The genes are TRBV4-1 and TRBJ2-7, with 10 bases aligning to TRBD1. With 4 bases clipped from V and 3 bases from J, the junction kept 9 bases outside the gene matches. CDR1 and CDR2 from the germline V gene are MGHRA and YSYEKL. The CDR3 has 16 amino acids. The CDR3 protein is CASSPLSGTGVYEQYF. CDR3 DNA sequence: TGCGCCAGCAGCCCCCTCAGCGGGACAGGGGTCTACGAGCAGTACTTC.

The chain joins TRBV4-1 to TRBJ1-2, with TRBD1 as a possible D gene (5 bases). In germline, CDR1 is MGHRA, CDR2 YSYEKL. The CDR3 contains 15 residues. Trimming took off 1 base at V and 4 bases at J, with 13 bases between the two ends. The CDR3 protein is CASSQADGTAYGYTF. The CDR3 nucleotides read TGCGCCAGCAGCCAAGCCGATGGGACTGCCTATGGCTACACCTTC.

The rearrangement joins TRBV6-1 to TRBJ2-2; unclear D gene. Germline values: CDR1 MNHNS, CDR2 SASEGT. The ends were cut back, 4 bases at V and 6 bases at J, with 6 bases in the middle. The CDR3 spans 12 residues. The DNA of the CDR3 is TGTGCCAGCAGTGGGGAAGCCGGGGAGCTGTTTTTT. It is translated as CASSGEAGELFF.